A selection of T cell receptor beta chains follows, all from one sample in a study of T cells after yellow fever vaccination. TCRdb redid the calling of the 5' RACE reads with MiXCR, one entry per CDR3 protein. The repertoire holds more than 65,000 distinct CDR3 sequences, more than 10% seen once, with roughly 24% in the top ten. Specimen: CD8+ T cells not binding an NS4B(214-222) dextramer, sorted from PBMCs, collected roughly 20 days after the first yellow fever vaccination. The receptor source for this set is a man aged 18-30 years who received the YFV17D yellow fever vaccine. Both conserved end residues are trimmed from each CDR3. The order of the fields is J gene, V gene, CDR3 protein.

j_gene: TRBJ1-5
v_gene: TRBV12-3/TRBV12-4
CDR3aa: ASSSDSNQPQH

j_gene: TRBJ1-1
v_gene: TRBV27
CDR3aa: ASSFGGGFTEAF

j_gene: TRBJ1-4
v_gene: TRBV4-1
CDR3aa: ASSQDSGKLF

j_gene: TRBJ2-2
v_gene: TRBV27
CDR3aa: ASSASGLNTGELF

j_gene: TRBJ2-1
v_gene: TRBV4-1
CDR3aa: ASSQGWVAGEESSYNEQF

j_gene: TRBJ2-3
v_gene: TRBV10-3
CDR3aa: AISESRLTDTQY

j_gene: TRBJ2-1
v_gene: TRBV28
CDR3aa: ASSPTGSAFNSYNEQF

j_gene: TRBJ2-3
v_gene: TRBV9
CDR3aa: ASSAYRGSTDTQY

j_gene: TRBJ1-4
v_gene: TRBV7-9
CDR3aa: ASRDLGTNEKLF

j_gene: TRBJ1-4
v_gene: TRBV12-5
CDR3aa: ASGFSVHPGRKEELF

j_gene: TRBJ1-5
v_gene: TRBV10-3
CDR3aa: AISDPGTHSNQPQH